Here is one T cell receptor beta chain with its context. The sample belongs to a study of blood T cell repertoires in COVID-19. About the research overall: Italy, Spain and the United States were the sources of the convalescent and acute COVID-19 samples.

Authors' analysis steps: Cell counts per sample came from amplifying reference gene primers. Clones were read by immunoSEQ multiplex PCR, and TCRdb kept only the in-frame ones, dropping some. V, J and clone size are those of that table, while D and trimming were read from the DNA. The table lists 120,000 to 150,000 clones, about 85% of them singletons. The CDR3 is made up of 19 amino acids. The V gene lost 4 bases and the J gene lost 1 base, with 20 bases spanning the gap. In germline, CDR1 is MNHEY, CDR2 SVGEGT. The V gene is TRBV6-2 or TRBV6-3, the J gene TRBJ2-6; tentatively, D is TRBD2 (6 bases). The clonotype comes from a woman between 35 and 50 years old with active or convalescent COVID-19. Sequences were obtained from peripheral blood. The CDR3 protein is CASSLGGAAERSGANVLTF. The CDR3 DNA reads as TGTGCCAGCAGTTTAGGAGGGGCAGCCGAACGGTCTGGGGCCAACGTCCTGACTTTC.